This passage covers 26 T cell receptor beta chains from one sample sequenced in a study of cytomegalovirus exposure and HLA in healthy donors. The assay was immunoSEQ multiplex PCR, and TCRdb's table has in-frame clones only and misses some. The repertoire holds some 110,000 clones, with 94% as singletons. Sequenced material: PBMCs. The receptors shown here come from a woman aged 18 to 35 in good health and CMV-seronegative.

The genes are TRBV28 and TRBJ1-4; a weak D match, TRBD1 (6 bases). V was clipped by 6 bases and J by 3 bases, with 17 bases between them. Germline CDR1 is MDHEN and CDR2 is SYDVKM. CDR3 size: 16 residues. CDR3 loop: CASSWGGGTANEKLFF. CDR3 DNA: TGTGCCAGCAGCTGGGGGGGCGGGACGGCTAATGAAAAACTGTTTTTT.

The chain joins TRBV7-3 to TRBJ2-3, with D tentatively TRBD2 (7 bases). The V and J ends lost 5 bases and 2 bases respectively, with 17 bases between them. From germline, CDR1 is SGHTA and CDR2 FQGTGA. The CDR3 loop spans 16 amino acids. CDR3 loop: CASSLGAGANTDTQYF. The CDR3 bases are TGTGCCAGCAGCCTTGGGGCGGGGGCCAACACAGATACGCAGTATTTT.

This chain uses TRBV6-6 with TRBJ2-5; 7 bases fit TRBD2. The trim removed 2 bases at V and 5 bases at J, leaving 8 bases unmatched. The V gene's germline CDR1 is MNHNY and CDR2 SVGAGI (reference sequence). CDR3 size: 15 residues. CDR3 loop: CASSYRRERSETQYF. As DNA, the CDR3 is TGTGCCAGCAGTTACAGGCGGGAGCGCAGCGAGACCCAGTACTTC.

The chain has TRBV10-2 and TRBJ2-7; 11 nucleotides align to TRBD2. The CDR3 has 16 residues. J gave up 6 bases and V 8 bases, and 15 bases lay outside the gene matches. The germline V gene has CDR1 WSHSY and CDR2 SAAADI. The CDR3 DNA is TGCGCCAGCTCGGGACTAGCGGTAGGAGCGTCTTTCGAGCAGTACTTC. Translating gives CASSGLAVGASFEQYF.

The J gene is TRBJ1-2, the V gene TRBV29-1, with no clear D. The CDR3 spans 13 residues. V was clipped by 4 bases and J by 0 bases, with 9 bases between them. The germline V gene encodes CDR1 SQVTM and CDR2 ANQGSEA. As DNA, the CDR3 is TGCAGCGTTGTGTGGCAAGCTAACTATGGCTACACCTTC. Translation gives CSVVWQANYGYTF.

This clone was observed once. The chain recombines TRBV2 with TRBJ2-2; D might be TRBD1 (6 bases). V lost 7 bases and J 10 bases, leaving 22 bases between the germline ends. This CDR3 is built from 15 residues. Germline V gene data show CDR1 as SNHLY and CDR2 as FYNNEI. CDR3 loop: CASTLDRSLSEELFF. The CDR3 nucleotides read TGTGCCAGCACCTTAGACAGGTCCCTGAGTGAGGAGCTGTTTTTT.

V usage is TRBV4-1 and J usage is TRBJ2-7, with D possibly matching TRBD2 (6 bases). The V gene lost 3 bases and the J gene lost 3 bases, with 18 bases spanning the gap. From germline, CDR1 is MGHRA and CDR2 YSYEKL. This CDR3 has 16 amino acids. CDR3 protein: CASSQDRGGYFYEQYF. In DNA, the CDR3 is TGCGCCAGCAGCCAGGACCGAGGAGGGTATTTCTACGAGCAGTACTTC.

The genes are TRBV28 and TRBJ1-4; no clear D gene. The CDR3 runs to 14 residues. V lost 6 bases, J lost 5 bases, and 13 bases lay in between. Germline loops: CDR1 MDHEN, CDR2 SYDVKM. The CDR3 is CASSRAPLNEKLFF. The CDR3 bases are TGTGCCAGCAGCCGAGCCCCGTTAAATGAAAAACTGTTTTTT.

The chain's CDR3 is CASSDLAGDVADTQYF. In DNA form, the CDR3 reads TGCGCCAGCAGTGATCTAGCGGGCGATGTTGCAGATACGCAGTATTTT. The V call is TRBV10-1, the J call TRBJ2-3; 8 bases are a match to TRBD2. This CDR3 has 16 amino acids. CDR1 and CDR2 (germline): WNHNN, SYGVQD (reference sequence). The V gene end was trimmed by 3 bases and the J gene end by 4 bases; junction bases not matched to a gene: 9.

The rearrangement links TRBV5-1 to TRBJ2-3, with TRBD2 matching 7 bases. With V trimmed by 3 bases and J by 1 base, 8 bases remained unmatched. The CDR3 runs to 16 residues. Germline loops: CDR1 SGHRS, CDR2 YFSETQ. The CDR3 loop is CASSSERGGGTDTQYF. The CDR3 DNA reads as TGCGCCAGCAGCTCGGAGCGGGGAGGCGGCACAGATACGCAGTATTTT.

The chain recombines TRBV14 with TRBJ2-3, with a weak D call TRBD2 (7 bases). CDR3 size: 16 residues. V was shortened by 0 bases and J by 1 base, with 11 bases between the two germline ends. Germline V gene sequence: CDR1 SGHDN, CDR2 FVKESK. The CDR3 loop is CASSQEGGGRTDTQYF. The CDR3, as DNA: TGTGCCAGCAGCCAAGAGGGGGGGGGCCGCACAGATACGCAGTATTTT.

This clone was seen only a few times. This chain joins TRBV6-1 and TRBJ1-4; D possibly corresponds to TRBD1 (5 bases). The germline V gene has CDR1 MNHNS and CDR2 SASEGT. The V gene lost 1 base and the J gene lost 7 bases, with 13 bases spanning the gap. The CDR3 extends over 15 amino acids. This CDR3 reads CASSEEEGSGEKLFF. The CDR3 DNA follows: TGTGCCAGCAGTGAAGAGGAGGGGTCGGGTGAAAAACTGTTTTTT.

The chain carries TRBV27 and TRBJ2-7; D perhaps matches TRBD2 (5 bases). Germline loops: CDR1 MNHEY, CDR2 SMNVEV (reference sequence). V lost 5 bases, J lost 0 bases, and 14 bases lay in between. There are 15 residues in the CDR3. The DNA for the CDR3 is TGTGCCAGCAGTCCCTCGACCGGGAACTCCTACGAGCAGTACTTC. The encoded protein is CASSPSTGNSYEQYF.

The chain couples TRBV2 to TRBJ2-3, with 7 positions matching TRBD2. Looked up from germline, CDR1 is SNHLY and CDR2 is FYNNEI. V lost 8 bases and J lost 4; bases outside the gene matches: 9. CDR3 length: 14 amino acids. DNA of the CDR3: TGTGCCAGCGGGTTAGATAGCGGGCCAGATACGCAGTATTTT. Translated, it gives CASGLDSGPDTQYF.

This chain links TRBV5-1 with TRBJ1-1, with 9 positions matching TRBD1. Germline V lookup: CDR1 SGHRS, CDR2 YFSETQ. V was pared by 4 bases and J by 7 bases, with 8 bases of the junction left unmatched. The length of the CDR3 is 14 residues. CDR3 sequence reads: CASSRDREGGEAFF. CDR3 bases: TGCGCCAGCAGCCGGGACAGGGAAGGCGGTGAAGCTTTCTTT.

The genes are TRBV4-1 and TRBJ2-5; TRBD2 agrees at 12 bases. V trimming: 1 base; J trimming: 4 bases; junction bases outside the gene matches: 4. The CDR3 covers 16 residues. Germline V CDR1 and CDR2: MGHRA, YSYEKL. CDR3 in amino acids: CASSQVGLAGRETQYF. In DNA, the CDR3 is TGCGCCAGCAGCCAAGTTGGACTAGCGGGAAGAGAGACCCAGTACTTC.

This clone is a singleton in its sample. This rearrangement joins TRBV6-1 to TRBJ1-2; no definite D call. The CDR3 is made up of 13 amino acids. The V gene's germline CDR1 is MNHNS and CDR2 SASEGT. The germline V and J ends were trimmed by 6 bases and 2 bases, with 10 bases remaining between them. DNA for the CDR3: TGTGCCAGCAGGGCCCCCGGGAACTATGGCTACACCTTC. Residues: CASRAPGNYGYTF.

J is TRBJ2-1 and V is TRBV20-1; the D is unclear. V lost 7 bases and J 7 bases, leaving 8 bases between the germline ends. Germline V gives CDR1 DFQATT, CDR2 SNEGSKA (reference sequence). There are 10 residues in the CDR3. The CDR3 here is CSVSVNEQFF. The CDR3 DNA follows: TGCAGTGTGTCGGTGAATGAGCAGTTCTTC.

The chain couples TRBV4-1 to TRBJ2-7, with 7 bases fitting TRBD2. With V trimmed by 3 bases and J by 3 bases, 11 bases remained unmatched. CDR3 length: 16 residues. The germline V gene encodes CDR1 MGHRA and CDR2 YSYEKL. The CDR3 reads CASSQNYGLVVYEQYF. CDR3 nucleotide sequence: TGCGCCAGCAGCCAGAACTATGGACTAGTTGTCTACGAGCAGTACTTC.

The chain carries TRBV19 and TRBJ1-4, with a weak D call TRBD1 (6 bases). There are 14 residues in the CDR3. V lost 5 bases and J 5 bases, leaving 12 bases between the germline ends. Germline CDR1 LNHDA, CDR2 SQIVND (reference sequence). The CDR3 here is CASSLNRANEKLFF. In DNA, the CDR3 is TGTGCCAGTAGTCTAAACAGGGCGAATGAAAAACTGTTTTTT.

This chain connects TRBV29-1 to TRBJ1-2; a weak D match, TRBD1 (5 bases). The CDR3 is made up of 12 amino acids. Looked up from germline, CDR1 is SQVTM and CDR2 is ANQGSEA. Trimming left V 6 bases short and J 8 bases short, with 16 bases between. The CDR3 sequence is CSVSDSTRGYTF. CDR3 DNA sequence: TGCAGCGTGTCCGACAGTACTCGGGGCTACACCTTC. Filled out from reference TRBV29-1 and TRBJ1-2, the complete variable domain reads SAVISQKPSRDICQRGTSLTIQCQVDSQVTMMFWYRQQPGQSLTLIATANQGSEATYESGFVIDKFPISRPNLTFSTLTVSNMSPEDSSIYLCSVSDSTRGYTFGSGTRLTVV.

The chain links TRBV6-1 to TRBJ2-1, with 7 nucleotides matching TRBD2. Per the germline V gene, CDR1 is MNHNS and CDR2 is SASEGT. This CDR3 is 11 amino acids long. Unmatched junction bases numbered 7, after V lost 11 bases and J lost 9 bases. For the CDR3, the DNA is TGTGCCTTGGCGGGGGTGGGTGAGCAGTTCTTC. Translating gives CALAGVGEQFF.

The chain has TRBV18 and TRBJ2-4; D is possibly TRBD1 (6 bases). The CDR3 is made up of 14 amino acids. The ends were cut back, 6 bases at V and 8 bases at J, with 17 bases in the middle. Germline V lookup: CDR1 KGHSH, CDR2 LQKENI. CDR3 sequence: CASSTRPEGDIQYF. CDR3 in DNA: TGTGCCAGCTCTACTCGACCCGAGGGGGACATTCAGTACTTC.

This rearrangement joins TRBV6-5 to TRBJ2-7; D possibly corresponds to TRBD1 (6 bases). The V gene's germline CDR1 is MNHEY and CDR2 SVGAGI. The length of the CDR3 is 15 residues. The ends were cut back, 2 bases at V and 5 bases at J, with 16 bases in the middle. The CDR3 nucleotides read TGTGCCAGCAGTTACGTCCAGGGGATATGGAACGAGCAGTACTTC. Its translation is CASSYVQGIWNEQYF.

This clone was recorded only once. The chain is built from TRBV19 and TRBJ2-3; 9 bases line up with TRBD2. V was clipped by 4 bases and J by 8 bases; unmatched bases: 13. This CDR3 has 16 amino acids. Germline loops: CDR1 LNHDA, CDR2 SQIVND (reference sequence). CDR3 nucleotide sequence: TGTGCCAGTAGTACCAAAGCGGGAGGCCGCTCGGGTACGCAGTATTTT. Translated, it gives CASSTKAGGRSGTQYF.

This clone was counted a single time. The same CDR3 is also encoded by other DNA sequences in this sample. V is TRBV6-1 and J is TRBJ1-2; TRBD1 agrees at 7 bases. The CDR3 is 13 amino acids. Trimming at V came to 7 bases and at J to 2 bases, leaving 4 bases not matched to a gene. Per germline, CDR1 MNHNS and CDR2 SASEGT. This CDR3 is CASTDRSNYGYTF. CDR3 DNA: TGTGCCAGCACGGACAGGTCCAACTATGGCTACACCTTC.